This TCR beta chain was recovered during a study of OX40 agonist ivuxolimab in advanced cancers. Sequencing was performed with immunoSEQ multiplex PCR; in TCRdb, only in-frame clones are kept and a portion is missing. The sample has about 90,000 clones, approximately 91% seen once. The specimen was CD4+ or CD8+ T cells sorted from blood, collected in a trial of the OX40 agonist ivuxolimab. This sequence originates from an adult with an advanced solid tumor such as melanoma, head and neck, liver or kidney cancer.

The CDR3 loop reads CASKRGAGNQPQHF. As DNA, the CDR3 is TGTGCCAGTAAGAGGGGCGCCGGCAATCAGCCCCAGCATTTT. This sequence joins TRBV19 and TRBJ1-5; D might be TRBD1 (5 bases). Trimming removed 7 bases at V and 2 bases at J, with 12 bases between. The germline V gene encodes CDR1 LNHDA and CDR2 SQIVND (reference sequence). This CDR3 contains 14 residues. Combining the CDR3 with reference TRBV19 and TRBJ1-5 gives the whole variable domain DGGITQSPKYLFRKEGQNVTLSCEQNLNHDAMYWYRQDPGQGLRLIYYSQIVNDFQKGDIAEGYSVSREKKESFPLTVTSAQKNPTAFYLCASKRGAGNQPQHFGDGTRLSIL.